Shown below are 22 T cell receptor beta chains from a single sample sequenced in a study of CD8+ T cells in alopecia areata. The treatment here: oral pan-JAK inhibitor, 5-10 mg twice daily. RNA was extracted and reverse transcribed into cDNA as the sequencing template. Method: immunoSEQ multiplex PCR; TCRdb's copy keeps in-frame clones and lacks some. The data hold approximately 160,000 clones, with about 60% observed a single time. The source material was CD4+ T cells sorted from blood, sampled at week 24, from a patient treated with tofacitinib. These receptors came from a human donor with alopecia areata.

This clone was seen a handful of times. CDR3 nucleotides: TGTGCCAGCTCGCGCAACAGGGCTACTAATGAAAAACTGTTTTTT. Protein sequence: CASSRNRATNEKLFF. The V and J genes are TRBV18 and TRBJ1-4; a possible D gene is TRBD1 (6 bases). V lost 6 bases and J lost 2, with 13 bases in between. The CDR3 has 15 amino acids. Germline V gene sequence: CDR1 KGHSH, CDR2 LQKENI.

The rearrangement joins TRBV29-1 to TRBJ2-5; 12 positions agree with TRBD2. The trim removed 7 bases at V and 2 bases at J, leaving 8 bases unmatched. The CDR3 length is 15 residues. Germline V gene lookup returns CDR1 SQVTM and CDR2 ANQGSEA. CDR3 bases: TGCAGCGGCCGGACTAGCGGGGTGCCTCAAGAGACCCAGTACTTC. Its translation is CSGRTSGVPQETQYF.

This chain joins TRBV5-1 and TRBJ2-3, with unresolved D. The V gene lost 4 bases and the J gene lost 4 bases, with 7 bases spanning the gap. CDR3 size: 12 residues. In germline, CDR1 is SGHRS, CDR2 YFSETQ. The CDR3 reads CASSLWSDTQYF. CDR3 nucleotide sequence: TGCGCCAGCAGCCTATGGTCAGATACGCAGTATTTT.

The chain couples TRBV6-1 to TRBJ2-7, with no clear D. The CDR3 loop spans 13 amino acids. Germline V gives CDR1 MNHNS, CDR2 SASEGT. The ends were cut back, 2 bases at V and 2 bases at J, with 7 bases in the middle. CDR3: CASSERQTYEQYF. In DNA, the CDR3 is TGTGCCAGCAGTGAACGGCAGACCTACGAGCAGTACTTC.

About this clone itself: Other nucleotide sequences in the sample specify the same CDR3. The chain carries TRBV15 and TRBJ2-7; D may be TRBD1 (5 bases). The CDR3 consists of 13 residues. Germline CDR1 reads LNHNV; CDR2 reads YYDKDF (reference sequence). The V end lost 0 bases, the J end lost 4 bases, and 7 bases lay between the germline ends. CDR3 in DNA: TGTGCCACCAGCAGAGAGCAGGGTTACGAGCAGTACTTC. Its translation: CATSREQGYEQYF.

The genes are TRBV11-3 and TRBJ2-7, with D uncertain. The germline gives CDR1 SGHNT, CDR2 YENEEA. Between the trimmed V and J ends, which lost 4 bases and 1 base, there was a span of 11 bases. The CDR3 is 14 amino acids. The CDR3 DNA sequence: TGTGCCAGCAGCTCGGGTACCGGGTCCTACGAGCAGTACTTC. It yields the protein CASSSGTGSYEQYF.

This clone has just a few counts. The J gene is TRBJ1-3, the V gene TRBV30; D is undetermined. Germline V gives CDR1 GTSNPN, CDR2 SVGIG (reference sequence). The CDR3 is 11 amino acids. Trimming cost V 0 bases and J 6 bases, with 3 bases left between them. The CDR3 region is CAWSVQNTIYF. The CDR3 bases are TGTGCCTGGAGTGTCCAAAACACCATATATTTT.

Only a few counts were recorded for this clone. The rearrangement links TRBV6-5 to TRBJ1-5; D remains unclear. This CDR3 contains 15 residues. Germline-derived CDR1 and CDR2 are MNHEY and SVGAGI. V was trimmed by 0 bases and J by 3 bases, leaving 9 bases between them. CDR3 region: CASSYSGQINQPQHF. In nucleotides, the CDR3 is TGTGCCAGCAGTTACTCAGGTCAGATCAATCAGCCCCAGCATTTT.

This chain's CDR3 is CSVLALRFQDTQYF. The DNA of the CDR3 is TGCAGCGTTCTAGCGTTGAGGTTTCAAGATACGCAGTATTTT. This chain connects TRBV29-1 to TRBJ2-3; possibly TRBD2 for D (6 bases). The CDR3 is 14 amino acids. Trimming left V 5 bases short and J 5 bases short, with 17 bases between. Looked up from germline, CDR1 is SQVTM and CDR2 is ANQGSEA.

The rearrangement joins TRBV29-1 to TRBJ1-5, with D possibly matching TRBD1 (5 bases). Trimming stripped 4 bases from V and 4 bases from J, with 14 bases between. The CDR3 sequence is 14 residues long. Germline-derived CDR1 and CDR2 are SQVTM and ANQGSEA. The CDR3 spells CSVGSGFGNQPQHF. CDR3 in DNA: TGCAGCGTTGGCTCAGGGTTTGGGAATCAGCCCCAGCATTTT.

The genes are TRBV30 and TRBJ1-4, with 8 bases lining up with TRBD1. After removal of 2 bases from V and 8 bases from J, the junction contained 7 bases not matched to a gene. This CDR3 region has 14 residues. Germline CDR1 GTSNPN, CDR2 SVGIG (reference sequence). The CDR3 spells CAWSLTGVEEKLFF. In DNA, the CDR3 is TGTGCCTGGAGTTTGACAGGGGTTGAGGAAAAACTGTTTTTT.

About this clone: Other DNA sequences in the same sample also yield this CDR3. The chain links TRBV29-1 to TRBJ2-1, with D perhaps matching TRBD1 or TRBD2 (7 bases each). This CDR3 region has 13 residues. The germline gives CDR1 SQVTM, CDR2 ANQGSEA. Trimming took off 6 bases at V and 2 bases at J, with 11 bases between the two ends. The CDR3 coding sequence is TGCAGCGTCGGGGGGACAGCCTACAATGAGCAGTTCTTC. It encodes CSVGGTAYNEQFF.

The V gene is TRBV7-6, the J gene TRBJ2-6; 10 bases agree with TRBD1. Per germline, CDR1 SGHVS and CDR2 FNYEAQ. With 5 bases clipped from V and 3 bases from J, the junction kept 10 bases outside the gene matches. CDR3 length: 18 residues. CDR3 loop: CASSPEDRGVVGANVLTF. As DNA, the CDR3 is TGTGCCAGCAGCCCCGAGGACAGGGGGGTAGTTGGGGCCAACGTCCTGACTTTC.

The CDR3 bases are TGCAGCGTTGCGGAGGGGTCGATTCTCGGGAACACTGAAGCTTTCTTT. This encodes CSVAEGSILGNTEAFF. The V gene is TRBV29-1, the J gene TRBJ1-1; a possible D gene is TRBD1 (5 bases). Germline V gene lookup returns CDR1 SQVTM and CDR2 ANQGSEA. CDR3 size: 16 residues. V shed 4 bases and J shed 1 base, with 19 bases lying between them.

This chain connects TRBV7-9 to TRBJ1-4; 8 nucleotides match TRBD1. CDR1 is SEHNR, CDR2 FQNEAQ, per germline (reference sequence). The CDR3 totals 15 residues. With V trimmed by 5 bases and J by 7 bases, 9 bases remained unmatched. The CDR3 protein is CASSLRGRWSEKLFF. CDR3 in DNA: TGTGCCAGCAGCCTCAGGGGGCGCTGGAGTGAAAAACTGTTTTTT.

This clone was picked up a small number of times. The V gene is TRBV18, the J gene TRBJ1-1; no clear D gene. Germline values: CDR1 KGHSH, CDR2 LQKENI. Trimming pared 3 bases from V and 5 bases from J, leaving 7 bases between. The CDR3 covers 12 residues. The CDR3 region is CASSPHGTEAFF. The CDR3 DNA follows: TGTGCCAGCTCACCGCATGGGACTGAAGCTTTCTTT.

This chain links TRBV5-1 with TRBJ2-5; tentative D call: TRBD2 (6 bases). The germline V and J ends were trimmed by 1 base and 4 bases, with 11 bases remaining between them. The CDR3 runs to 14 residues. Germline CDR1 is SGHRS and CDR2 is YFSETQ. The CDR3 is CASSLRGLGETQYF. The CDR3 DNA is TGCGCCAGCAGCTTGAGGGGACTTGGAGAGACCCAGTACTTC. Full variable domain (rest looked up from reference TRBV5-1 and TRBJ2-5): KAGVTQTPRYLIKTRGQQVTLSCSPISGHRSVSWYQQTPGQGLQFLFEYFSETQRNKGNFPGRFSGRQFSNSRSEMNVSTLELGDSALYLCASSLRGLGETQYFGPGTRLLVL.

This clone appeared a few times. The chain carries TRBV9 and TRBJ1-2, with 7 bases that match TRBD1. There are 13 residues in the CDR3. Per germline, CDR1 SGDLS and CDR2 YYNGEE. The V and J ends lost 2 bases and 6 bases, in that order; junction bases with no gene match: 4. The CDR3 loop reads CASSVDRVHGYTF. In nucleotides, the CDR3 is TGTGCCAGCAGCGTCGACAGGGTCCATGGCTACACCTTC.

The gene calls are TRBV30 and TRBJ1-4; D ambiguous. CDR3 size: 14 residues. From germline, CDR1 is GTSNPN and CDR2 SVGIG (reference sequence). V was pared by 4 bases and J by 6 bases, with 15 bases between. DNA for the CDR3: TGTGCCTGGAAAAGACGCCTAGAAGATGAAAAACTGTTTTTT. The encoded protein is CAWKRRLEDEKLFF.

A note on this clone: This sample also contains other DNA sequences that code for the same CDR3. The chain recombines TRBV15 with TRBJ2-5; D uncertain. V was cut by 0 bases and J by 3 bases, with 8 bases left in between. The CDR3 has 14 residues. In germline, CDR1 is LNHNV, CDR2 YYDKDF (reference sequence). The chain's CDR3 is CATSRDPAEETQYF. The CDR3 bases are TGTGCCACCAGCAGAGATCCTGCGGAAGAGACCCAGTACTTC.

The chain carries TRBV29-1 and TRBJ2-5; the D gene is possibly TRBD1 (6 bases). The CDR3 is 14 amino acids. Germline V lookup: CDR1 SQVTM, CDR2 ANQGSEA. The germline V and J ends were trimmed by 7 bases and 1 base, with 16 bases remaining between them. The CDR3 sequence: CSGQPGTSQETQYF. CDR3 nucleotide sequence: TGCAGCGGTCAACCCGGGACATCCCAAGAGACCCAGTACTTC.

This clone was counted many times. This chain connects TRBV2 to TRBJ1-1, with D tentatively TRBD1 (6 bases). Between the trimmed V and J ends, which lost 0 bases and 8 bases, there was a span of 13 bases. This CDR3 is 14 amino acids long. Germline V gene sequence: CDR1 SNHLY, CDR2 FYNNEI. CDR3 nucleotide sequence: TGTGCCAGCAGTGAAGCAGGGCGGGGGGCCGAAGCTTTCTTT. Its protein is CASSEAGRGAEAFF. Filled out from reference TRBV2 and TRBJ1-1, the complete variable domain reads EPEVTQTPSHQVTQMGQEVILRCVPISNHLYFYWYRQILGQKVEFLVSFYNNEISEKSEIFDDQFSVERPDGSNFTLKIRSTKLEDSAMYFCASSEAGRGAEAFFGQGTRLTVV.